This TCR beta chain was identified in a study of beta chain features in type 1 diabetes. Expressed TCRB transcripts were sequenced because the isolated RNA had all been reverse transcribed beforehand. The table came from immunoSEQ multiplex PCR; TCRdb's copy has only in-frame clones and leaves some out. Altogether a few hundred thousand clones are present, about 26% being singletons, with the ten largest covering under 4.5%. This clonotype was obtained from a man under 40 in good health. Sequenced material: central memory CD4+ T cells from blood.

CDR3 amino acids: CSVLRVTGEQFF. The DNA for the CDR3 is TGCAGCGTTCTCAGGGTTACGGGTGAGCAGTTCTTC. The chain is built from TRBV29-1 and TRBJ2-1; a weak D match, TRBD1 (5 bases). This CDR3 has 12 amino acids. From germline, CDR1 is SQVTM and CDR2 ANQGSEA. Deletions cut 5 bases from V and 9 bases from J, with 14 bases between.